These 18 T cell receptor beta chains share one sample of origin, sequenced in a study of blood T cell repertoires in COVID-19. Using immunoSEQ multiplex PCR, the repertoire was profiled, and TCRdb retains in-frame clones only, with some absent. In the table there are about 400,000 clones, about 90% of which are singletons. Sample: PBMCs or T cells enriched from blood (not recorded which). Receptors were obtained from a woman under 40 who had recovered from COVID-19.

V gene TRBV5-1 combines with J gene TRBJ2-7, with 13 bases that match TRBD2. Germline V gives CDR1 SGHRS, CDR2 YFSETQ. This CDR3 region has 14 residues. V was clipped by 5 bases and J by 3 bases; unmatched bases: 2. CDR3 sequence (DNA): TGCGCCAGCAGTCGGACTAGCGGGAGCTACGAGCAGTACTTC. Protein: CASSRTSGSYEQYF. The variable domain in full, with the rest retrieved from reference TRBV5-1 and TRBJ2-7, is KAGVTQTPRYLIKTRGQQVTLSCSPISGHRSVSWYQQTPGQGLQFLFEYFSETQRNKGNFPGRFSGRQFSNSRSEMNVSTLELGDSALYLCASSRTSGSYEQYFGPGTRLTVT.

The V gene is TRBV2, the J gene TRBJ1-5; 7 positions agree with TRBD1. The CDR3 loop spans 13 amino acids. Germline V gene data show CDR1 as SNHLY and CDR2 as FYNNEI. V was clipped by 4 bases and J by 6 bases; unmatched bases: 3. CDR3 region: CASSVDRAQPQHF. The CDR3 coding sequence is TGTGCCAGCAGTGTCGACAGGGCTCAGCCCCAGCATTTT.

The V call is TRBV18, the J call TRBJ1-4; D is possibly TRBD1 (5 bases). This CDR3 is 14 amino acids long. Trimming cost V 3 bases and J 4 bases, with 9 bases left between them. CDR1 is KGHSH, CDR2 LQKENI, per germline. This CDR3 is CASSPGLLNEKLFF. DNA of the CDR3: TGTGCCAGCTCACCGGGACTCCTTAATGAAAAACTGTTTTTT. Full variable domain (remainder filled in from reference TRBV18 and TRBJ1-4): NAGVMQNPRHLVRRRGQEARLRCSPMKGHSHVYWYRQLPEEGLKFMVYLQKENIIDESGMPKERFSAEFPKEGPSILRIQQVVRGDSAAYFCASSPGLLNEKLFFGSGTQLSVL.

This clone turned up a few times. This rearrangement joins TRBV28 to TRBJ2-7; 7 positions match TRBD1. Germline V gene sequence: CDR1 MDHEN, CDR2 SYDVKM. CDR3 length: 14 amino acids. The J segment lost 3 bases and the V segment lost 6 bases, leaving 8 bases of the junction unmatched. CDR3 coding DNA: TGTGCCAGCAGCCCCGGGACAGCAATCTACGAGCAGTACTTC. Translation gives CASSPGTAIYEQYF. The complete variable domain, with remaining parts taken from reference TRBV28 and TRBJ2-7, reads DVKVTQSSRYLVKRTGEKVFLECVQDMDHENMFWYRQDPGLGLRLIYFSYDVKMKEKGDIPEGYSVSREKKERFSLILESASTNQTSMYLCASSPGTAIYEQYFGPGTRLTVT.

The J gene is TRBJ2-1, the V gene TRBV21-1; the table's TRBD1 call for D was not verified on the DNA. TRBV21-1 is an annotated pseudogene. The CDR3 spans 19 residues. CDR3 sequence (DNA): TGTGCCAGCAGCAAAGAGGTCCGGGGCAGGGGGCCTCGAGGCAATGAGCAGTTCTTC. Translated: CASSKEVRGRGPRGNEQFF.

The chain combines TRBV14 with TRBJ2-5; D not certain. Germline V gene lookup returns CDR1 SGHDN and CDR2 FVKESK. The CDR3 is 12 amino acids. Trimming cost V 4 bases and J 4 bases, with 7 bases left between them. The CDR3 is CASSPRSETQYF. DNA for the CDR3: TGTGCCAGCAGCCCGCGGTCAGAGACCCAGTACTTC. The variable domain in full, with the rest retrieved from reference TRBV14 and TRBJ2-5, is EAGVTQFPSHSVIEKGQTVTLRCDPISGHDNLYWYRRVMGKEIKFLLHFVKESKQDESGMPNNRFLAERTGGTYSTLKVQPAELEDSGVYFCASSPRSETQYFGPGTRLLVL.

The CDR3 loop is CASSYTGTRNQPQHF. The CDR3 coding sequence is TGTGCCAGCAGTTATACAGGTACGCGGAATCAGCCCCAGCATTTT. The rearrangement joins TRBV5-8 to TRBJ1-5; perhaps TRBD1 as D (5 bases). The CDR3 contains 15 residues. V lost 5 bases and J lost 4, with 16 bases in between. Germline assignment: CDR1 SGHTS and CDR2 YDEGEE.

The chain recombines TRBV5-8 with TRBJ1-5, with 8 positions matching TRBD1. Germline CDR1 reads SGHTS; CDR2 reads YDEGEE. CDR3 length equals 15 residues. Trimming removed 2 bases from V and 3 bases from J; junction bases left unmatched: 4. CDR3 sequence (DNA): TGTGCCAGCAGCTTCGGGACAGGCCTCAATCAGCCCCAGCATTTT. Protein: CASSFGTGLNQPQHF. The full variable domain, its missing parts supplied by reference TRBV5-8 and TRBJ1-5, is EAGVTQSPTHLIKTRGQQATLRCSPISGHTSVYWYQQALGLGLQFLLWYDEGEERNRGNFPPRFSGRQFPNYSSELNVNALELEDSALYLCASSFGTGLNQPQHFGDGTRLSIL.

This clone was observed a single time. V usage is TRBV27 and J usage is TRBJ1-1; D is uncertain. V lost 5 bases and J lost 0, with 13 bases in between. CDR1 MNHEY and CDR2 SMNVEV come from the germline V gene (reference sequence). The CDR3 contains 15 residues. This CDR3 is CASSPAEVMNTEAFF. CDR3 coding DNA: TGTGCCAGCAGTCCAGCTGAGGTGATGAACACTGAAGCTTTCTTT.

The CDR3 reads CTSSQASGGASDTQYF. The CDR3 DNA reads as TGCACCAGCAGCCAAGCTAGCGGGGGGGCGTCAGATACGCAGTATTTT. The chain uses TRBV1 and TRBJ2-3; the table's D gene call, TRBD2, was not cross checked with the DNA. TRBV1 is a pseudogene segment. This CDR3 is 16 amino acids long.

This chain uses TRBV5-6 with TRBJ2-7; maybe TRBD2 (5 bases). The CDR3 totals 17 residues. Germline V gene sequence: CDR1 SGHDT, CDR2 YYEEEE. V lost 0 bases and J lost 3, with 19 bases in between. The chain's CDR3 is CASSLVQTPVGVYEQYF. The DNA for the CDR3 is TGTGCCAGCAGCTTGGTACAGACTCCGGTCGGGGTCTACGAGCAGTACTTC.

The genes are TRBV20-1 and TRBJ2-1; 9 bases align to TRBD2. Germline CDR1 and CDR2: DFQATT and SNEGSKA (reference sequence). This CDR3 spans 15 amino acids. V trimming: 3 bases; J trimming: 6 bases; junction bases outside the gene matches: 9. CDR3 sequence: CSASNPAAGGNEQFF. The CDR3 nucleotides read TGCAGTGCTAGTAATCCAGCAGCGGGGGGCAATGAGCAGTTCTTC.

This clone was seen just once. The chain joins TRBV7-8 to TRBJ2-5; possibly TRBD2 for D (6 bases). V dropped 5 bases and J dropped 5 bases, with 15 bases sitting between them. Germline CDR1 reads SGHVS; CDR2 reads FQNEAQ. The CDR3 has 14 amino acids. The CDR3 DNA reads TGTGCCAGCAGCGAAACTAGGGGACTCGAGACCCAGTACTTC. Protein product: CASSETRGLETQYF.

The chain links TRBV5-4 to TRBJ2-1, with D possibly being TRBD1 (6 bases). The V gene's germline CDR1 is SGHNT and CDR2 YYREEE (reference sequence). The length of the CDR3 is 15 residues. Trimming removed 0 bases from V and 7 bases from J, with 14 bases in between. CDR3: CASSLETGNWNEQFF. CDR3 DNA: TGTGCCAGCAGCTTGGAGACAGGAAATTGGAATGAGCAGTTCTTC. Full variable domain (remainder filled in from reference TRBV5-4 and TRBJ2-1): ETGVTQSPTHLIKTRGQQVTLRCSSQSGHNTVSWYQQALGQGPQFIFQYYREEENGRGNFPPRFSGLQFPNYSSELNVNALELDDSALYLCASSLETGNWNEQFFGPGTRLTVL.

This chain joins TRBV6-5 and TRBJ2-3; TRBD2 might be the D (6 bases). The length of the CDR3 is 14 residues. Trimming removed 0 bases from V and 4 bases from J, with 8 bases in between. From germline, CDR1 is MNHEY and CDR2 SVGAGI. The CDR3 is CASSYSEGPDTQYF. The CDR3 DNA reads as TGTGCCAGCAGTTACTCGGAGGGCCCAGATACGCAGTATTTT.

The genes are TRBV2 and TRBJ2-1; 9 bases fit TRBD2. The CDR3 has 15 residues. J was trimmed by 12 bases and V by 3 bases; bases with no gene match: 12. The germline V gene encodes CDR1 SNHLY and CDR2 FYNNEI. CDR3 sequence reads: CASSEGLAGDPRQFF. CDR3 bases: TGTGCCAGCAGTGAGGGGTTAGCGGGAGACCCCCGGCAGTTCTTC.

The rearrangement links TRBV10-3 to TRBJ1-2; perhaps TRBD1 as D (5 bases). CDR1 and CDR2 from the germline V gene are ENHRY and SYGVKD. This CDR3 is 15 amino acids long. V shed 5 bases and J shed 2 bases, with 15 bases lying between them. The CDR3 spells CAISLAQGANYGYTF. CDR3 DNA sequence: TGTGCCATCAGTCTCGCCCAGGGCGCCAACTATGGCTACACCTTC.

V and J are TRBV3-1 (or the pseudogene TRBV3-2) and TRBJ2-3, with D uncertain. From germline, CDR1 is LGHDT and CDR2 YNNKEL (reference sequence). Between the trimmed V and J ends, which lost 0 bases and 0 bases, there was a span of 10 bases. The CDR3 has 16 amino acids. In DNA form, the CDR3 reads TGTGCCAGCAGCCAAGATCCCGGCAGGAGCACAGATACGCAGTATTTT. Its translation: CASSQDPGRSTDTQYF.